The T cell receptor (beta chain) described here comes from a study of blood T cell repertoires in COVID-19. TCRdb keeps only in-frame clones here, not all; method: immunoSEQ multiplex PCR. The sample includes some 26,000 clones, approximately 80% of them seen just once. J gave up 8 bases and V 2 bases, and 10 bases lay outside the gene matches. This CDR3 contains 17 residues. Looked up from germline, CDR1 is SGHNT and CDR2 is YYREEE (reference sequence). This chain joins TRBV5-4 and TRBJ2-1; 13 nucleotides match TRBD2. The receptor was derived from a man aged 70-80 years with acute or convalescent COVID-19. The sequencing sample was made of peripheral blood. CDR3 sequence reads: CASSFGTSGMRVHEQFF. DNA of the CDR3: TGTGCCAGCAGCTTCGGGACTAGCGGGATGAGGGTACATGAGCAGTTCTTC.